A single sample is the source of the 11 T cell receptor beta chains below, sequenced in a study of blood T cells in healthy people across ages. The use of a sample-barcoded 5' primer and a J-beta primer mix characterized a second PCR of about 6 to 11 cycles. Via MiXCR, TCRdb re-called the 5' RACE reads, giving one row per CDR3 protein. In the table there are more than 500,000 distinct CDR3 sequences, 27% of which are singletons. These data also featured in a second study, about T cells of mothers and their children.

Sequencing was done on a sample of blood. Every receptor here comes from a boy aged 2 to 10 in good health.

This clonotype was observed many times. The genes are TRBV30 and TRBJ1-1; tentative D call: TRBD1 (6 bases). Germline-derived CDR1 and CDR2 are GTSNPN and SVGIG (reference sequence). The CDR3 is 12 residues long. Trimming removed 5 bases at V and 0 bases at J, with 7 bases between. Here the CDR3 DNA reads TGTGCCTGGGGACAGATGAACACTGAAGCTTTCTTT. This translates into CAWGQMNTEAFF.

A few counts support this clonotype. This rearrangement joins TRBV9 to TRBJ2-1; 9 positions agree with TRBD2. The CDR3 extends over 15 amino acids. Germline CDR1 SGDLS, CDR2 YYNGEE. Unmatched junction bases numbered 0, after V lost 0 bases and J lost 2 bases. Here the CDR3 reads CASSVGGRAYNEQFF. The DNA for the CDR3 is TGTGCCAGCAGCGTAGGCGGGAGGGCCTACAATGAGCAGTTCTTC.

The rearrangement joins TRBV7-9 to TRBJ2-7; 7 bases map to TRBD1. Germline values: CDR1 SEHNR, CDR2 FQNEAQ (reference sequence). There are 15 residues in the CDR3. Trimming cost V 4 bases and J 3 bases; bases outside gene matches: 9. CDR3 nucleotides: TGTGCCAGCAGCTACCGGGCTTACAGGGGCTACGAGCAGTACTTC. This encodes CASSYRAYRGYEQYF.

This clonotype was detected a few times. The J gene is TRBJ2-4, the V gene TRBV19, with 10 bases identical to TRBD2. V was clipped by 4 bases and J by 2 bases; unmatched bases: 5. From germline, CDR1 is LNHDA and CDR2 SQIVND (reference sequence). This CDR3 contains 16 residues. The CDR3 is CASSTSGSMSKNIQYF. Here the CDR3 DNA reads TGTGCCAGTAGTACTAGCGGGAGTATGTCCAAAAACATTCAGTACTTC.

This clonotype appeared many times. The V call is TRBV6-6, the J call TRBJ2-1, with 8 bases fitting TRBD2. CDR1 is MNHNY, CDR2 SVGAGI, per germline (reference sequence). The V and J ends lost 6 bases and 8 bases, in that order; junction bases with no gene match: 12. This CDR3 spans 15 amino acids. The CDR3 sequence is CASSPHSGARYEQFF. The CDR3 coding sequence is TGTGCCAGCAGCCCCCATAGCGGGGCCAGGTATGAGCAGTTCTTC.

This rearrangement joins TRBV3-1 to TRBJ2-6, with D perhaps TRBD2 (5 bases). The CDR3 is 21 residues long. V lost 1 base and J lost 1, with 23 bases in between. The germline gives CDR1 LGHDT, CDR2 YNNKEL (reference sequence). The CDR3 sequence is CASSQGLRGLRLLSGANVLTF. CDR3 bases: TGTGCCAGCAGCCAAGGTCTCCGCGGACTGAGATTGTTATCTGGGGCCAACGTCCTGACTTTC.

This chain connects TRBV6-2 or TRBV6-3 to TRBJ2-5; D possibly corresponds to TRBD2 (7 bases). Between the trimmed V and J ends, which lost 2 bases and 2 bases, there was a span of 15 bases. This CDR3 has 16 residues. The germline gives CDR1 MNHEY, CDR2 SVGEGT. CDR3 region: CASSYRGGIPQETQYF. CDR3 in DNA: TGTGCCAGCAGTTACAGGGGGGGGATACCTCAAGAGACCCAGTACTTC.

The genes are TRBV6-5 and TRBJ1-6; D remains unclear. V lost 6 bases, J lost 8 bases, and 8 bases lay in between. Germline lookup yields CDR1 MNHEY and CDR2 SVGAGI. The CDR3 totals 12 residues. The CDR3 region is CASSKGDSPLHF. DNA of the CDR3: TGTGCCAGCAGCAAGGGTGATTCACCCCTCCACTTT.

This clonotype was detected only a few times. The CDR3 spells CASSVAPRETQYF. The CDR3 DNA is TGTGCCAGCAGCGTAGCCCCCCGGGAGACCCAGTACTTC. The V gene is TRBV9, the J gene TRBJ2-5; D is undetermined. CDR3 size: 13 residues. Germline V gene sequence: CDR1 SGDLS, CDR2 YYNGEE. Trimming pared 0 bases from V and 5 bases from J, leaving 8 bases between.

The chain carries TRBV4-3 and TRBJ2-7; tentatively, D is TRBD2 (6 bases). The germline V gene has CDR1 LGHNA and CDR2 YSLEER. V was cut by 1 base and J by 6 bases, with 10 bases left in between. This CDR3 has 13 amino acids. The CDR3 DNA is TGCGCCAGCAGCCAAGGACTAGGGCTCGAGCAGTACTTC. It translates to CASSQGLGLEQYF.

This clonotype was seen a few times. The chain couples TRBV25-1 to TRBJ2-4; 10 nucleotides line up with TRBD1. V dropped 3 bases and J dropped 2; count of bases not matched to a gene: 7. The CDR3 has 17 amino acids. Germline loops: CDR1 MGHDK, CDR2 SYGVNS. CDR3 loop: CASSDRGQGGTKNIQYF. Here the CDR3 DNA reads TGTGCCAGCAGTGACCGCGGACAGGGGGGAACCAAAAACATTCAGTACTTC.